This TCR beta chain was sequenced during a study of CD8 T cells in Susac syndrome. There are 13 residues in the CDR3. Between the trimmed V and J ends, which lost 2 bases and 4 bases, there was a span of 8 bases. Random hexamers were used to reverse transcribe an amount of about 0.45 to 1 ug RNA. TCRdb re-called the immunoSEQ multiplex PCR reads with MiXCR, one entry per CDR3 protein. The sample includes tens of thousands of distinct CDR3 sequences, about 95% seen only once; the top ten take just under 0.4%. Bulk CD8+ and CD4+ cells came from magnetic negative isolation; CD8+ TEMRA by FACS. Sequencing was done on a sample of CD8+ T cells from PBMCs. The V gene is TRBV12-3 or TRBV12-4, the J gene TRBJ2-5; tentative D call: TRBD2 (5 bases). The TCR was taken from a human donor with multiple sclerosis. CDR3 residues: CASSLLAGETQYF. The DNA for the CDR3 is TGTGCCAGCAGTTTACTAGCAGGAGAGACCCAGTACTTC.